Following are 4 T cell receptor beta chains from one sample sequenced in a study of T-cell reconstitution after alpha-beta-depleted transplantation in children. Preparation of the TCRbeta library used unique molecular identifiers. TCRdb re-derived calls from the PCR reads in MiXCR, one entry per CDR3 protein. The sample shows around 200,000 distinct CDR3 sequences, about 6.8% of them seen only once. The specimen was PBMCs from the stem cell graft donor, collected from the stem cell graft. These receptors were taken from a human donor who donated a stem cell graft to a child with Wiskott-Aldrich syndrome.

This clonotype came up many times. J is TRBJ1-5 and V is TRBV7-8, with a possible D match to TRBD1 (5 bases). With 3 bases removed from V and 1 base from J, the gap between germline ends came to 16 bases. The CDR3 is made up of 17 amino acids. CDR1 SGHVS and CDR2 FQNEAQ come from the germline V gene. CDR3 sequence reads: CASSFLGDHDSNQPQHF. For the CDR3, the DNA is TGTGCCAGCAGCTTTCTGGGGGACCATGACAGCAATCAGCCCCAGCATTTT.

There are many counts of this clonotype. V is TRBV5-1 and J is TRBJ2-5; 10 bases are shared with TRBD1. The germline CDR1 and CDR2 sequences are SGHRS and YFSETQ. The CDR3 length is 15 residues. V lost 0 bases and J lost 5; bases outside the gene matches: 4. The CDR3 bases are TGCGCCAGCAGCTTGGCCGGGACAGGGGAGGAGACCCAGTACTTC. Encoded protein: CASSLAGTGEETQYF.

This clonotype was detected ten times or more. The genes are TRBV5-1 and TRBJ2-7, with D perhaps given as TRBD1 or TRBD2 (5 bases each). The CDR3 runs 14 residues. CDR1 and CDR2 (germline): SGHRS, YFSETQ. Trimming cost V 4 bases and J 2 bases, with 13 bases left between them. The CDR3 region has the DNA TGCGCCAGCAGCAGGTGGGACGCCACCTACGAGCAGTACTTC. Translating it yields CASSRWDATYEQYF.

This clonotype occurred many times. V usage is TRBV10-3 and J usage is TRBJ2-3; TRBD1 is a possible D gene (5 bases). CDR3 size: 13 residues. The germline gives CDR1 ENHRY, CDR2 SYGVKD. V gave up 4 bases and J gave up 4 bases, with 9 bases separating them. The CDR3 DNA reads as TGTGCCATCAGTGGGGAAGGGGCAGATACGCAGTATTTT. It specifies CAISGEGADTQYF.